Listed below are T cell receptor beta chains from one sample, sequenced in a study of blood T cell repertoires in COVID-19. Assay used: immunoSEQ multiplex PCR; TCRdb lists only in-frame clones, some missing. The sample lists about 170,000 clones, around nine tenths occurring once. Input material: peripheral blood. These receptors all come from a man in his 60s with COVID-19, enrolled during active disease. Both conserved end residues are part of each CDR3. D genes are given only for firm matches. Some rows have no size entry. The others give once, few or many, or a class for an expanded clone.

J gene	V gene	D gene	clone size	CDR3 protein	CDR3 DNA
TRBJ1-1	TRBV28	TRBD1	-	CASRRQGRVGKNTEAFF	TGTGCCAGCAGGCGACAGGGTCGGGTCGGGAAGAACACTGAAGCTTTCTTT
TRBJ1-5	TRBV7-2	-	-	CASSLTGGQPQHF	TGTGCCAGCAGCTTAACAGGCGGTCAGCCCCAGCATTTT
TRBJ2-1	TRBV2	TRBD2	-	CASSLSGGYNEQFF	TGTGCCAGCAGTCTCAGCGGGGGTTACAATGAGCAGTTCTTC
TRBJ1-3	TRBV3-1/TRBV3-2	TRBD1	-	CASSLTGAGNTIYF	TGTGCCAGCAGCCTTACAGGGGCTGGAAACACCATATATTTT
TRBJ1-5	TRBV11-2	-	-	CASSVTNGANQPQHF	TGTGCCAGCAGCGTTACCAACGGTGCGAATCAGCCCCAGCATTTT
TRBJ1-1	TRBV6-2/TRBV6-3	-	-	CASSYGQAVGIIRPNTEAFF	TGTGCCAGCAGTTACGGTCAAGCGGTCGGAATAATTCGCCCGAACACTGAAGCTTTCTTT
TRBJ1-2	TRBV4-3	TRBD1	-	CASSPTGDNYGYTF	TGCGCCAGCAGCCCGACAGGGGATAACTATGGCTACACCTTC
TRBJ2-7	TRBV4-1	-	-	CASSQDIGAGRYEQYF	TGCGCCAGCAGCCAAGATATTGGGGCAGGGCGCTACGAGCAGTACTTC
TRBJ2-5	TRBV15	-	-	CATSSLPQVLKTQYF	TGTGCCACCAGCAGCCTACCCCAGGTTTTGAAGACCCAGTACTTC
TRBJ1-2	TRBV25-1	TRBD1	once	CASSFAGTGVGGYTF	TGTGCCAGCAGTTTTGCCGGGACAGGGGTGGGTGGCTACACCTTC
TRBJ2-3	TRBV9	-	-	CASSVSSGGWSTDTQYF	TGTGCCAGCAGCGTATCAAGCGGCGGATGGAGCACAGATACGCAGTATTTT
TRBJ2-6	TRBV12-3/TRBV12-4	-	-	CASLEFGANVLTF	TGTGCCAGCCTCGAGTTTGGGGCCAACGTCCTGACTTTC
TRBJ1-1	TRBV13	-	-	CASSLGAQTEAFF	TGTGCCAGTAGCTTAGGCGCTCAGACTGAAGCTTTCTTT
TRBJ1-1	TRBV11-2	-	-	CASSLELGGGNTEAFF	TGTGCCAGCAGCTTAGAATTGGGGGGTGGGAACACTGAAGCTTTCTTT
TRBJ2-3	TRBV19	TRBD1	-	CASSTTGVRVTQYF	TGTGCCAGTAGTACGACAGGGGTTCGAGTTACGCAGTATTTT
TRBJ2-1	TRBV24-1	TRBD2	-	CATSDLQPPGLGGGNEQFF	TGTGCCACCAGTGATTTGCAGCCTCCGGGACTAGGTGGGGGCAATGAGCAGTTCTTC
TRBJ1-1	TRBV12-3/TRBV12-4	-	-	CASSRDRNTEAFF	TGTGCCAGCAGTCGTGACAGGAACACTGAAGCTTTCTTT
TRBJ2-5	TRBV6-2/TRBV6-3	-	-	CASSRYRQALQETQYF	TGTGCCAGCAGTCGATACAGACAGGCACTTCAAGAGACCCAGTACTTC
TRBJ1-1	TRBV7-9	TRBD1	-	CASSQGGTGTTEAFF	TGTGCCAGCAGCCAAGGAGGGACAGGGACGACTGAAGCTTTCTTT
TRBJ1-4	TRBV18	-	-	CASSPGLNEKLFF	TGTGCCAGCTCACCAGGCCTTAATGAAAAACTGTTTTTT
TRBJ1-2	TRBV11-2	-	-	CASSLDKAGSYGYTF	TGTGCCAGCAGCTTAGATAAGGCAGGGTCCTATGGCTACACCTTC
TRBJ2-7	TRBV30	-	-	CAWSLTHNSYEQYF	TGTGCCTGGAGTCTGACACATAACTCCTACGAGCAGTACTTC
TRBJ2-3	TRBV4-1	TRBD2	-	CASSQGGGTDTQYF	TGCGCCAGCAGCCAAGGGGGGGGAACAGATACGCAGTATTTT
TRBJ2-2	TRBV4-3	TRBD2	-	CASSQVGSGGSGELFF	TGCGCCAGCAGCCAAGTGGGTAGCGGGGGATCGGGGGAGCTGTTTTTT
TRBJ1-4	TRBV5-8	-	-	CASSLNSQGKSKLFF	TGTGCCAGCAGCTTGAATAGCCAGGGCAAGTCAAAACTGTTTTTT
TRBJ2-5	TRBV20-1	-	-	CSAQASETQYF	TGCAGTGCGCAAGCATCAGAGACCCAGTACTTC
TRBJ1-5	TRBV19	TRBD1	-	CASKETGGTYSNQPQHF	TGTGCCAGTAAGGAGACAGGGGGTACCTATAGCAATCAGCCCCAGCATTTT
TRBJ1-1	TRBV3-1/TRBV3-2	-	-	CASSQTFTEAFF	TGTGCCAGCAGCCAAACATTTACTGAAGCTTTCTTT
TRBJ2-1	TRBV19	TRBD2	-	CASRGLAGDSEQFF	TGTGCCAGTAGAGGACTAGCGGGAGATAGTGAGCAGTTCTTC
TRBJ2-1	TRBV7-3	TRBD2	-	CASSLTVAGGGNEQFF	TGTGCCAGCAGCTTAACAGTAGCGGGAGGAGGCAATGAGCAGTTCTTC
TRBJ1-2	TRBV29-1	-	-	CSTKSGKSGGYTF	TGCAGCACTAAATCAGGGAAATCGGGCGGCTACACCTTC
TRBJ1-2	TRBV6-6	TRBD1	-	CASSYADRVEDGYTF	TGTGCCAGCAGTTACGCGGACAGGGTGGAAGATGGCTACACCTTC
TRBJ1-6	TRBV19	-	-	CASQETENSPLHF	TGTGCCAGTCAAGAGACGGAGAATTCACCCCTCCACTTT
TRBJ1-2	TRBV19	-	-	CASSIDGAFGYGYTF	TGTGCCAGTAGTATAGATGGGGCGTTTGGCTATGGCTACACCTTC
TRBJ2-3	TRBV7-2	-	-	CASSLVGFGGAIRLDTQYF	TGTGCCAGCAGCTTAGTCGGGTTTGGCGGCGCGATACGGTTGGATACGCAGTATTTT
TRBJ1-6	TRBV19	-	-	CASSIAGGSDSPLHF	TGTGCCAGTAGTATAGCGGGGGGCAGTGATTCACCCCTCCACTTT
TRBJ2-1	TRBV24-1	-	-	CATSVVAASYNEQFF	TGTGCCACCAGTGTGGTAGCTGCCTCCTACAATGAGCAGTTCTTC
TRBJ2-1	TRBV19	-	-	CASSSIAEKIYNEQFF	TGTGCCAGTAGCTCTATAGCGGAGAAGATCTACAATGAGCAGTTCTTC
TRBJ1-5	TRBV27	-	few	CASSFVWGDQPQHF	TGTGCCAGCAGTTTTGTATGGGGGGATCAGCCCCAGCATTTT
TRBJ1-2	TRBV6-2/TRBV6-3	-	-	CASSFASQSFADGYTF	TGTGCCAGCAGTTTTGCATCGCAGTCCTTCGCGGATGGCTACACCTTC
TRBJ1-1	TRBV5-4	-	-	CASSEWGPGNTEAFF	TGTGCCAGCAGTGAGTGGGGCCCGGGGAACACTGAAGCTTTCTTT
TRBJ2-7	TRBV19	-	-	CASSAQGINEQYF	TGTGCCAGTAGTGCCCAGGGGATCAACGAGCAGTACTTC
TRBJ1-2	TRBV4-3	TRBD1	-	CASSQDRGGTNYGYTF	TGCGCCAGCAGCCAGGACAGGGGGGGTACTAACTATGGCTACACCTTC
TRBJ1-2	TRBV5-6	TRBD1	-	CASSPAKGQGSIYGYTF	TGTGCCAGCAGCCCCGCCAAGGGACAGGGGTCGATCTATGGCTACACCTTC
TRBJ2-1	TRBV3-1/TRBV3-2	-	-	CASSQEFQTGNYNEQFF	TGTGCCAGCAGCCAAGAATTCCAAACCGGGAACTACAATGAGCAGTTCTTC
TRBJ2-1	TRBV14	-	-	CASSQPSVGLYNEQFF	TGTGCCAGCAGCCAACCTAGCGTAGGCCTATACAATGAGCAGTTCTTC
TRBJ1-6	TRBV28	-	-	CASSQSTGNNSPLHF	TGTGCCAGCAGTCAATCTACAGGGAATAATTCACCCCTCCACTTT
TRBJ2-3	TRBV19	TRBD2	-	CASRWGGPTTDTQYF	TGTGCCAGTAGATGGGGGGGACCAACCACAGATACGCAGTATTTT
TRBJ2-1	TRBV5-6	TRBD2	-	CASSPLAGGGVWNEQFF	TGTGCCAGCAGCCCCCTAGCGGGGGGAGGAGTTTGGAATGAGCAGTTCTTC
TRBJ1-1	TRBV5-1	TRBD1	few	CASSLGYRGMNTEAFF	TGCGCCAGCAGCTTGGGTTACAGGGGGATGAACACTGAAGCTTTCTTT
TRBJ1-5	TRBV4-3	TRBD1	-	CASSQEQGENQPQHF	TGCGCCAGCAGCCAAGAACAGGGGGAGAATCAGCCCCAGCATTTT
TRBJ1-2	TRBV6-1	TRBD1	few	CASSEGTGELGYTF	TGTGCCAGCAGTGAGGGGACAGGGGAATTGGGCTACACCTTC
TRBJ2-3	TRBV12-5	-	-	CASGLRGDTQYF	TGTGCTAGTGGTTTGAGGGGTGATACGCAGTATTTT
TRBJ1-4	TRBV11-2	TRBD1	-	CASSLRGSGTGGEKLFF	TGTGCCAGCAGCTTAAGGGGTTCCGGGACAGGGGGTGAAAAACTGTTTTTT